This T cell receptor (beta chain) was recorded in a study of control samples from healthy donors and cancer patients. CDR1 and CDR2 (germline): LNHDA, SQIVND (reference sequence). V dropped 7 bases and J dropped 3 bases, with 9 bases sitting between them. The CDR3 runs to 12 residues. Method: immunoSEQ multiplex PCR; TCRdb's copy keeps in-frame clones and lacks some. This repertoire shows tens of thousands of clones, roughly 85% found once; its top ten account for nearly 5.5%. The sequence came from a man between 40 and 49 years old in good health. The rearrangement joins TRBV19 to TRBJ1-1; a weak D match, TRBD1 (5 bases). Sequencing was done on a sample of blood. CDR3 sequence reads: CASKAGHTEAFF. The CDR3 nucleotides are TGTGCCAGTAAAGCAGGGCACACTGAAGCTTTCTTT.